The 6 T cell receptor beta chains in this list originate from one sample, sequenced in a study of T-cell reconstitution after alpha-beta-depleted transplantation in children. TCRbeta library preparation incorporated unique molecular identifiers. TCRdb analysed the PCR reads with MiXCR anew, one entry per CDR3 protein. The sample lists 640,000 or so distinct CDR3 sequences, roughly 17% occurring once. This sample comprised PBMCs from the stem cell graft donor, obtained from the stem cell graft. The receptors originated from a human donor who donated a stem cell graft to a child with acute myeloid leukemia.

The V gene is TRBV20-1, the J gene TRBJ1-1; maybe TRBD1 (5 bases). The CDR3 consists of 14 residues. Germline V gene data show CDR1 as DFQATT and CDR2 as SNEGSKA (reference sequence). V was trimmed by 3 bases and J by 4 bases, leaving 15 bases between them. The CDR3 coding sequence is TGCAGTGCTAGCACCGGGAGGGGTAGCACTGAAGCTTTCTTT. It specifies CSASTGRGSTEAFF.

There are a few counts of this clonotype. The chain is built from TRBV27 and TRBJ1-6; D perhaps matches TRBD1 (5 bases). Germline V gene sequence: CDR1 MNHEY, CDR2 SMNVEV (reference sequence). The ends were cut back, 7 bases at V and 6 bases at J, with 13 bases in the middle. This CDR3 spans 14 amino acids. CDR3 nucleotides: TGTGCCAGCACCTCGGCAGGGCTTAATTCACCCCTCCACTTT. It is translated as CASTSAGLNSPLHF.

This clonotype appeared a few times. The chain combines TRBV12-3 or TRBV12-4 with TRBJ2-3, with 14 bases matching TRBD2. V shed 6 bases and J 3 bases; nucleotides not matched to a gene: 8. This CDR3 has 17 amino acids. CDR3 region: CASRPGLAGGGTDTQYF. CDR3 DNA sequence: TGTGCCAGCAGACCCGGACTAGCGGGGGGCGGGACAGATACGCAGTATTTT.

On this clonotype: With a much larger clone just one base away, this may be a read error. The chain couples TRBV25-1 to TRBJ2-3, with D uncertain. The CDR3 is 12 amino acids. Trimming took 3 bases from V and 1 from J, leaving 2 bases between them. Looked up from germline, CDR1 is MGHDK and CDR2 is SYGVNS. The DNA for the CDR3 is TGTGCCAGCAGTGAGCGCACAGATACGCAGTATTTT. Its translation: CASSERTDTQYF.

This clonotype was seen only a few times. The chain employs TRBV20-1 and TRBJ1-6, with D maybe TRBD1 (6 bases). Germline CDR1 and CDR2: DFQATT and SNEGSKA (reference sequence). V was shortened by 0 bases and J by 9 bases, with 9 bases between the two germline ends. This CDR3 region has 13 residues. Here the CDR3 reads CSAREQGGSPLHF. The CDR3 bases are TGCAGTGCTAGAGAACAGGGTGGTTCACCCCTCCACTTT.

This clonotype was seen a few times. V is TRBV7-2 and J is TRBJ2-5; no reliable D call. V lost 2 bases, J lost 5 bases, and 9 bases lay in between. The CDR3 contains 13 residues. Germline values: CDR1 SGHTA, CDR2 FQGNSA. CDR3 DNA: TGTGCCAGCAGCTTACCGGTGGAGGAGACCCAGTACTTC. This sequence encodes CASSLPVEETQYF.